Below are 16 T cell receptor beta chains sequenced from a single sample in a study of T cell repertoires in cytomegalovirus infection. Via MiXCR, TCRdb re-called the reads, giving one row per CDR3 protein. The data hold roughly 500,000 distinct CDR3 sequences, with around 11% observed a single time. Sequencing was carried out using PBMCs. Receptors originate from a human donor in good health (CMV status not recorded). Some clones in this sample may be carry-over from other donors' samples.

The gene calls are TRBV2 and TRBJ1-1; 9 bases are a match to TRBD1. The CDR3 length is 16 residues. The J segment lost 0 bases and the V segment lost 6 bases, leaving 8 bases of the junction unmatched. Germline CDR1 SNHLY, CDR2 FYNNEI. The CDR3 reads CASSLRDRAMNTEAFF. CDR3 nucleotide sequence: TGTGCCAGCAGCCTCCGGGACAGGGCTATGAACACTGAAGCTTTCTTT.

This clonotype was counted ten times or more. One end of the junction varies from germline; a read error may be responsible. V gene TRBV2 combines with J gene TRBJ2-7; TRBD2 matches at 7 bases. From germline, CDR1 is SNHLY and CDR2 FYNNEI. The CDR3 contains 13 residues. The chain's CDR3 is CASSEGLAVEQYF. The CDR3 DNA sequence: TGTGCCAGCAGCGAAGGGCTAGCGGTCGAGCAGTACTTC. The whole variable domain, filled in from reference TRBV2 and TRBJ2-7, reads EPEVTQTPSHQVTQMGQEVILRCVPISNHLYFYWYRQILGQKVEFLVSFYNNEISEKSEIFDDQFSVERPDGSNFTLKIRSTKLEDSAMYFCASSEGLAVEQYFGPGTRLTVT.

The genes are TRBV9 and TRBJ2-7; tentative D call: TRBD1 (5 bases). The CDR3 sequence is 14 residues long. Trimming pared 0 bases from V and 3 bases from J, leaving 10 bases between. Per germline, CDR1 SGDLS and CDR2 YYNGEE. The CDR3 DNA sequence: TGTGCCAGCAGCGTAGGTGAGCAGGGCTACGAGCAGTACTTC. Protein: CASSVGEQGYEQYF.

The table lists this clonotype with many counts. V usage is TRBV12-3 or TRBV12-4 and J usage is TRBJ1-5; D remains unclear. The germline V and J ends were trimmed by 7 bases and 6 bases, with 13 bases remaining between them. This CDR3 has 13 amino acids. The CDR3 region is CASTLTPGQPQHF. The CDR3 region has the DNA TGTGCCAGCACCCTAACGCCCGGTCAGCCCCAGCATTTT.

In its sample, this clonotype was seen many times. This chain links TRBV28 with TRBJ1-5; weak D call: TRBD1 (6 bases). The V end was cut by 3 bases, the J end by 9 bases, with 18 bases between. Per the germline V gene, CDR1 is MDHEN and CDR2 is SYDVKM. The CDR3 has 15 amino acids. In nucleotides, the CDR3 is TGTGCCAGCAGTTTGAATCCAGGGGCCTCACGGCCCCAGCATTTT. It encodes CASSLNPGASRPQHF.

This clonotype has just a few counts. The chain carries TRBV29-1 and TRBJ2-3; D is unclear. V was clipped by 5 bases and J by 2 bases, with 11 bases between them. Germline CDR1 and CDR2: SQVTM and ANQGSEA. CDR3 length: 13 amino acids. The CDR3 DNA reads as TGCAGCGTTAAGTGGACGACCACAGATACGCAGTATTTT. This translates into CSVKWTTTDTQYF.

The chain carries TRBV10-3 and TRBJ2-3; D gene unclear. The V gene lost 0 bases and the J gene lost 4 bases, with 8 bases spanning the gap. CDR3 size: 14 residues. Germline assignment: CDR1 ENHRY and CDR2 SYGVKD. DNA for the CDR3: TGTGCCATCAGTGAGTCGAATAGGGCAGATACGCAGTATTTT. Residues: CAISESNRADTQYF.

This clonotype has at least ten counts. The gene calls are TRBV5-4 and TRBJ2-1; D not resolved. The germline V gene has CDR1 SGHNT and CDR2 YYREEE (reference sequence). This CDR3 region has 14 residues. V was trimmed by 4 bases and J by 0 bases, leaving 8 bases between them. CDR3 sequence reads: CASSPPASYNEQFF. The DNA for the CDR3 is TGTGCCAGCAGCCCGCCAGCCTCCTACAATGAGCAGTTCTTC.

Only a few counts were recorded for this clonotype. The rearrangement joins TRBV19 to TRBJ1-5; D may be TRBD1 (6 bases). The CDR3 totals 10 residues. Germline CDR1 reads LNHDA; CDR2 reads SQIVND (reference sequence). Trimming took off 10 bases at V and 11 bases at J, with 12 bases between the two ends. This chain's CDR3 is CATGQMAQHF. For the CDR3, the DNA is TGTGCCACCGGACAGATGGCCCAGCATTTT. Full variable domain (missing parts from reference TRBV19 and TRBJ1-5): DGGITQSPKYLFRKEGQNVTLSCEQNLNHDAMYWYRQDPGQGLRLIYYSQIVNDFQKGDIAEGYSVSREKKESFPLTVTSAQKNPTAFYLCATGQMAQHFGDGTRLSIL.

This clonotype was seen repeatedly, ten times or more. The chain combines TRBV7-2 with TRBJ2-5, with 7 bases identical to TRBD2. CDR3 length: 14 residues. With V trimmed by 2 bases and J by 5 bases, 5 bases remained unmatched. Germline-derived CDR1 and CDR2 are SGHTA and FQGNSA. The CDR3 protein is CASSLRGRGETQYF. For the CDR3, the DNA is TGTGCCAGCAGCTTACGAGGGCGGGGGGAGACCCAGTACTTC. Using reference TRBV7-2 and TRBJ2-5 for the parts outside the CDR3, the full variable domain is GAGVSQSPSNKVTEKGKDVELRCDPISGHTALYWYRQSLGQGLEFLIYFQGNSAPDKSGLPSDRFSAERTGGSVSTLTIQRTQQEDSAVYLCASSLRGRGETQYFGPGTRLLVL.

This clonotype showed up just a few times. The rearrangement uses TRBV14 and TRBJ2-7; D is unresolved. The V end was cut by 5 bases, the J end by 2 bases, with 10 bases between. Germline V CDR1 and CDR2: SGHDN, FVKESK. The CDR3 extends over 13 amino acids. The CDR3 is CASSSDQPYEQYF. The CDR3 DNA reads as TGTGCCAGCAGCTCGGACCAGCCCTACGAGCAGTACTTC.

This clonotype was seen a handful of times. The chain couples TRBV20-1 to TRBJ1-3; no reliable D call. V dropped 3 bases and J dropped 6 bases, with 6 bases sitting between them. Germline V gene data show CDR1 as DFQATT and CDR2 as SNEGSKA (reference sequence). The CDR3 loop spans 11 amino acids. CDR3 sequence reads: CSARTPNTIYF. The DNA for the CDR3 is TGCAGTGCTAGGACCCCAAACACCATATATTTT.

This clonotype was seen many times. This sequence joins TRBV7-9 and TRBJ1-1; no clear D. The CDR3 has 14 residues. Germline CDR1 SEHNR, CDR2 FQNEAQ (reference sequence). The V gene lost 3 bases and the J gene lost 1 base, with 9 bases spanning the gap. This chain's CDR3 is CASSFSAANTEAFF. DNA of the CDR3: TGTGCCAGCAGCTTCTCGGCGGCGAACACTGAAGCTTTCTTT.

In this sample, this clonotype turned up many times. The V and J genes are TRBV27 and TRBJ2-7; 8 bases agree with TRBD2. J gave up 2 bases and V 5 bases, and 8 bases lay outside the gene matches. The CDR3 is 15 amino acids. CDR1 is MNHEY, CDR2 SMNVEV, per germline (reference sequence). DNA for the CDR3: TGTGCCAGCAGTAGTCCCCTAGCGGGTGCCTACGAGCAGTACTTC. This gives the protein CASSSPLAGAYEQYF.

In this sample, this clonotype turned up a few times. The chain recombines TRBV2 with TRBJ1-6; D gene ambiguous. V lost 0 bases and J 9 bases, leaving 9 bases between the germline ends. The germline V gene has CDR1 SNHLY and CDR2 FYNNEI. The CDR3 is made up of 14 amino acids. The CDR3 reads CASSEAEGGSPLHF. The CDR3 DNA reads TGTGCCAGCAGTGAAGCGGAGGGCGGTTCACCCCTCCACTTT.

This clonotype was picked up a small number of times. The chain recombines TRBV14 with TRBJ1-2; 8 bases are a match to TRBD1. Trimming at V came to 4 bases and at J to 1 base, leaving 11 bases not matched to a gene. Looked up from germline, CDR1 is SGHDN and CDR2 is FVKESK. The CDR3 is 17 residues long. In DNA, the CDR3 is TGTGCCAGCAGCCCCCTTGACAGGGGACTCCATAACTATGGCTACACCTTC. Translated: CASSPLDRGLHNYGYTF.